The clone carrying this TCR beta chain was seen repeatedly, ten times or more. The antigen is unknown. The sample comes from a study of identical twins. Unique molecular identifiers were present on cDNA, and template switching added a universal primer site. TCRdb re-called the 5' RACE reads with MiXCR, one entry per CDR3 protein. The sample shows 450,000 or so distinct CDR3 sequences, around 18% of them seen only once. Germline V CDR1 and CDR2: SGDLS, YYNGEE. Trimming removed 5 bases at V and 4 bases at J, with 21 bases between. This CDR3 is 17 amino acids long. The study, taken as a whole, reports: The study based its conclusions on cross-sectional statistical analysis and did not follow the same donors.

Sequenced material: naive T cells sorted from blood. The sequence was obtained from a man aged 50-59 years in good health. This chain joins TRBV9 and TRBJ2-2; D perhaps matches TRBD1 (6 bases). The CDR3 DNA sequence: TGTGCCAGCAGTACCCCTCTCCGTGGGACACGCACCGGGGAGCTGTTTTTT. Encoded protein: CASSTPLRGTRTGELFF.